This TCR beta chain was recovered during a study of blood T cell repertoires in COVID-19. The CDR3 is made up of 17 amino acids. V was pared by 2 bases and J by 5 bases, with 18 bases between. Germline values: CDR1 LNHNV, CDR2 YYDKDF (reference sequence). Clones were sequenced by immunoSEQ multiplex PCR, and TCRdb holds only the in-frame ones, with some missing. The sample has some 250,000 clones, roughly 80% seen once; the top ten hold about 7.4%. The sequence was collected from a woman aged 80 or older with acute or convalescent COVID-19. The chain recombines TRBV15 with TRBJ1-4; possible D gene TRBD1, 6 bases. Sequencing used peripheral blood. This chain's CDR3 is CATSRQYTTGGNEKLFF. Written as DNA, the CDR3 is TGTGCCACCAGCAGACAATATACGACAGGAGGAAATGAAAAACTGTTTTTT. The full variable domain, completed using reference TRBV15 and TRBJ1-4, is DAMVIQNPRYQVTQFGKPVTLSCSQTLNHNVMYWYQQKSSQAPKLLFHYYDKDFNNEADTPDNFQSRRPNTSFCFLDIRSPGLGDTAMYLCATSRQYTTGGNEKLFFGSGTQLSVL.